This TCR beta chain was observed in a study of CD8+ T cells in alopecia areata. Looking at the study overall: Treated patients swallowed 5 to 10 mg of oral tofacitinib twice daily. The protocol delivered tofacitinib for 6 to 18 months, then withdrew it for 6 months. Findings of the study overall: Clonality in lesional scalp, especially alopecia totalis/universalis, exceeded that of normal scalp.

The treatment: oral pan-JAK inhibitor, 5-10 mg twice daily. Deletions cut 1 base from V and 11 bases from J, with 9 bases between. Germline V lookup: CDR1 GTSNPN, CDR2 SVGIG (reference sequence). The CDR3 sequence is 11 residues long. RNA extraction was followed by reverse transcription into cDNA, which acted as the sequencing template. Clones were read by immunoSEQ multiplex PCR, and TCRdb kept only the in-frame ones, dropping some. The data hold about 290,000 clones, with roughly 60% observed a single time. Only one count was recorded for this clone. The target antigen is unknown. J is TRBJ2-1 and V is TRBV30; D not certain. The source of this sequence is a human donor with alopecia areata. The sample in question was CD4+ T cells sorted from blood, obtained at week 24, from a patient treated with tofacitinib. In DNA, the CDR3 is TGTGCCTGGAGTGGGCGCGAGCAGCAGTTCTTC. This encodes CAWSGREQQFF. The full variable domain, completed using reference TRBV30 and TRBJ2-1, is SQTIHQWPATLVQPVGSPLSLECTVEGTSNPNLYWYRQAAGRGLQLLFYSVGIGQISSEVPQNLSASRPQDRQFILSSKKLLLSDSGFYLCAWSGREQQFFGPGTRLTVL.